The 29 T cell receptor beta chains below come from one sample, sequenced in a study of shared clonotypes between healthy human individuals. Repertoires were generated with immunoSEQ multiplex PCR, while TCRdb's copy carries only in-frame clones and drops some. The data show around 500,000 clones, with less than 80% seen just once and 9.5% to 15% held by the top ten. Material: PBMCs. Receptors originate from a woman in her thirties or forties in good health. Some clones in this sample may be carry-over from other donors' samples.

This chain links TRBV28 with TRBJ1-2; 8 nucleotides agree with TRBD1. V shed 2 bases and J 8 bases; nucleotides not matched to a gene: 13. CDR3 size: 16 residues. Germline assignment: CDR1 MDHEN and CDR2 SYDVKM. CDR3 residues: CASSLPPRTGFRGYTF. The CDR3 DNA follows: TGTGCCAGCAGTTTACCCCCTCGGACAGGGTTCAGGGGCTACACCTTC.

This chain links TRBV2 with TRBJ2-1; 11 nucleotides align to TRBD2. The CDR3 sequence is 14 residues long. Germline CDR1 SNHLY, CDR2 FYNNEI. J lost 9 bases, V lost 4 bases, and 5 bases had no gene match. The CDR3 loop is CASSGLLAGAEQFF. The DNA for the CDR3 is TGTGCCAGCAGTGGGTTACTAGCGGGGGCTGAGCAGTTCTTC.

To note about this clone: Different DNA sequences within this sample yield the same CDR3. V usage is TRBV4-3 and J usage is TRBJ1-1; 7 nucleotides agree with TRBD1. The junction had 2 bases not matched to a gene; V was cut back by 2 bases and J by 5 bases. Germline V lookup: CDR1 LGHNA, CDR2 YSLEER. The CDR3 runs 13 residues. The CDR3 spells CASSQTGVTEAFF. In DNA, the CDR3 is TGCGCCAGCAGCCAAACAGGGGTAACTGAAGCTTTCTTT.

The chain is built from TRBV7-3 and TRBJ2-3; 10 bases are a match to TRBD2. CDR1 and CDR2 (germline): SGHTA, FQGTGA. V lost 2 bases to trimming and J lost 4 bases; unmatched junction nucleotides: 9. The CDR3 extends over 17 amino acids. The CDR3 nucleotides read TGTGCCAGCAGCTTAGTCTCTAGCGGGAGCGGGGCAGATACGCAGTATTTT. It is translated as CASSLVSSGSGADTQYF.

This clone was seen only a few times. This chain connects TRBV6-5 to TRBJ1-1, with unresolved D. This CDR3 is built from 12 residues. Germline CDR1 MNHEY, CDR2 SVGAGI. The germline V and J ends were trimmed by 6 bases and 6 bases, with 11 bases remaining between them. Here the CDR3 reads CASRRPGSEAFF. The CDR3 region has the DNA TGTGCCAGCAGACGCCCAGGTTCTGAAGCTTTCTTT.

In regard to this clone: The junction shows a germline mismatch at one end, possibly a read error. V is TRBV7-7 and J is TRBJ2-1; TRBD1 matches at 9 bases. This CDR3 has 15 amino acids. Germline CDR1 reads SSHAT; CDR2 reads FNYEAQ (reference sequence). CDR3 protein: CASSLGDRENNEQFF. Here the CDR3 DNA reads TGTGCTAGCAGCTTAGGGGACAGGGAAAACAATGAGCAGTTCTTC.

This clone was recorded many times. CDR3 amino acids: CASSLRGEDGYTF. As DNA, the CDR3 is TGTGCCAGCAGCTTAAGGGGGGAAGATGGCTACACCTTC. The chain links TRBV7-3 to TRBJ1-2; TRBD1 might be the D (5 bases). The CDR3 is made up of 13 amino acids. Germline V gene sequence: CDR1 SGHTA, CDR2 FQGTGA. V lost 1 base, J lost 6 bases, and 9 bases lay in between.

The chain recombines TRBV30 with TRBJ1-6; D remains unclear. The V gene's germline CDR1 is GTSNPN and CDR2 SVGIG (reference sequence). The CDR3 sequence is 15 residues long. V was clipped by 5 bases and J by 0 bases, with 11 bases between them. As DNA, the CDR3 is TGTGCCTGGGGGCTCAAAAGCTCCTATAATTCACCCCTCCACTTT. This codes for CAWGLKSSYNSPLHF.

This chain links TRBV5-1 with TRBJ1-3; tentatively, D is TRBD1 (6 bases). CDR3 length: 14 amino acids. The germline V and J ends were trimmed by 0 bases and 6 bases, with 10 bases remaining between them. The V gene's germline CDR1 is SGHRS and CDR2 YFSETQ. Here the CDR3 reads CASSLAGQPNTIYF. The CDR3 DNA sequence: TGCGCCAGCAGCTTGGCCGGACAGCCAAACACCATATATTTT.

As regards this clone: Other DNA sequences in this sample translate to the same CDR3. The chain joins TRBV15 to TRBJ1-5; D gene uncertain. The germline gives CDR1 LNHNV, CDR2 YYDKDF (reference sequence). The CDR3 length is 12 residues. Between the trimmed V and J ends, which lost 0 bases and 7 bases, there was a span of 4 bases. CDR3 loop: CATSRDRQPQHF. The DNA for the CDR3 is TGTGCCACCAGCAGAGATCGACAGCCCCAGCATTTT.

This clone was seen just once. V gene TRBV30 combines with J gene TRBJ2-3, with D unresolved. The CDR3 loop spans 14 amino acids. Germline V lookup: CDR1 GTSNPN, CDR2 SVGIG (reference sequence). V dropped 0 bases and J dropped 6 bases, with 13 bases sitting between them. The CDR3 nucleotides are TGTGCCTGGAGTGTGGGCAGGAGCCCGGATACGCAGTATTTT. Translating it yields CAWSVGRSPDTQYF.

The CDR3: CASSFGVQQETQYF. As DNA, the CDR3 is TGCGCCAGCAGCTTCGGGGTACAACAAGAGACCCAGTACTTC. The chain couples TRBV5-1 to TRBJ2-5; a weak D match, TRBD2 (5 bases). Germline V CDR1 and CDR2: SGHRS, YFSETQ. This CDR3 is built from 14 residues. The V end lost 2 bases, the J end lost 2 bases, and 10 bases lay between the germline ends.

J is TRBJ2-7 and V is TRBV7-6; no clear D gene. Germline CDR1 reads SGHVS; CDR2 reads FNYEAQ. This CDR3 is built from 15 residues. V was shortened by 0 bases and J by 1 base, with 10 bases between the two germline ends. For the CDR3, the DNA is TGTGCCAGCAGCTTAGCCTACGCGAATTCCTACGAGCAGTACTTC. Translation gives CASSLAYANSYEQYF.

The gene calls are TRBV18 and TRBJ1-4, with 10 bases identical to TRBD1. Losses at the gene ends were 3 bases for V and 10 bases for J; bases not matched to a gene: 8. The CDR3 has 15 residues. From germline, CDR1 is KGHSH and CDR2 LQKENI. The CDR3 nucleotides read TGTGCCAGCTCACCGCCGGGACAGGGGTCGCGAAAACTGTTTTTT. Translating gives CASSPPGQGSRKLFF. Complete variable domain (other parts from reference TRBV18 and TRBJ1-4): NAGVMQNPRHLVRRRGQEARLRCSPMKGHSHVYWYRQLPEEGLKFMVYLQKENIIDESGMPKERFSAEFPKEGPSILRIQQVVRGDSAAYFCASSPPGQGSRKLFFGSGTQLSVL.

CDR3 coding DNA: TGTGCCAGTAGTATCTGGGGGCAGGGACAGCCCCAGCATTTT. It specifies CASSIWGQGQPQHF. The genes are TRBV19 and TRBJ1-5, with D possibly TRBD1 on 6 matching bases. The germline gives CDR1 LNHDA, CDR2 SQIVND (reference sequence). The V gene lost 3 bases and the J gene lost 7 bases, with 13 bases spanning the gap. This CDR3 spans 14 amino acids.

The chain has TRBV4-2 and TRBJ2-7; TRBD2 aligns across 9 bases. CDR3 length: 15 amino acids. V was pared by 3 bases and J by 0 bases, with 3 bases of the junction left unmatched. Germline V lookup: CDR1 LGHNA, CDR2 YNFKEQ. The CDR3 here is CASSQASGTSYEQYF. In nucleotides, the CDR3 is TGTGCCAGCAGCCAGGCTAGCGGGACCTCCTACGAGCAGTACTTC.

This clone was observed a handful of times. CDR3: CASSLMGGANVLTF. The CDR3 DNA reads as TGTGCCAGCAGTTTGATGGGCGGGGCCAACGTCCTGACTTTC. The chain has TRBV28 and TRBJ2-6; the D is unclear. V lost 3 bases and J 4 bases, leaving 7 bases between the germline ends. Germline CDR1 reads MDHEN; CDR2 reads SYDVKM. There are 14 residues in the CDR3. The full variable domain, in which reference TRBV28 and TRBJ2-6 provide the parts outside the CDR3, is DVKVTQSSRYLVKRTGEKVFLECVQDMDHENMFWYRQDPGLGLRLIYFSYDVKMKEKGDIPEGYSVSREKKERFSLILESASTNQTSMYLCASSLMGGANVLTFGAGSRLTVL.

The V gene is TRBV4-2, the J gene TRBJ2-7; TRBD2 aligns across 10 bases. This CDR3 is built from 15 residues. The germline gives CDR1 LGHNA, CDR2 YNFKEQ. The junction had 4 bases not matched to a gene; V was cut back by 5 bases and J by 0 bases. The CDR3 nucleotides are TGTGCCAGCAGCGAGGGACTAGCGACCTCCTACGAGCAGTACTTC. This codes for CASSEGLATSYEQYF.

This clone was observed a handful of times. The V and J genes are TRBV7-3 and TRBJ2-2, with no clear D. V dropped 2 bases and J dropped 3 bases, with 10 bases sitting between them. CDR1 and CDR2 (germline): SGHTA, FQGTGA. The CDR3 extends over 15 amino acids. The CDR3: CASSLGLRDTGELFF. The CDR3 DNA follows: TGTGCCAGCAGCTTAGGGCTCCGGGACACCGGGGAGCTGTTTTTT.

The chain recombines TRBV20-1 with TRBJ2-1, with a weak D call TRBD1 (6 bases). Germline lookup yields CDR1 DFQATT and CDR2 SNEGSKA (reference sequence). The length of the CDR3 is 11 residues. Trimming took 7 bases from V and 8 from J, leaving 12 bases between them. The CDR3 sequence is CSVNRVYEQFF. DNA for the CDR3: TGCAGTGTTAACAGGGTGTATGAGCAGTTCTTC.

The rearrangement joins TRBV18 to TRBJ1-1; D possibly corresponds to TRBD1 (6 bases). Trimming removed 4 bases at V and 0 bases at J, with 9 bases between. The CDR3 consists of 14 residues. Germline V CDR1 and CDR2: KGHSH, LQKENI. CDR3 sequence reads: CASSLGGLNTEAFF. DNA for the CDR3: TGTGCCAGCTCACTGGGGGGCTTGAACACTGAAGCTTTCTTT. Complete variable domain (other parts from reference TRBV18 and TRBJ1-1): NAGVMQNPRHLVRRRGQEARLRCSPMKGHSHVYWYRQLPEEGLKFMVYLQKENIIDESGMPKERFSAEFPKEGPSILRIQQVVRGDSAAYFCASSLGGLNTEAFFGQGTRLTVV.

The V gene is TRBV10-3, the J gene TRBJ1-5; possibly TRBD1 for D (6 bases). V dropped 6 bases and J dropped 2 bases, with 14 bases sitting between them. CDR1 and CDR2 (germline): ENHRY, SYGVKD. CDR3 length equals 15 residues. The CDR3 spells CAISGQGTGNQPQHF. CDR3 in DNA: TGTGCCATCAGCGGTCAGGGGACCGGCAATCAGCCCCAGCATTTT.

The genes are TRBV11-2 and TRBJ1-2, with a possible D match to TRBD1 (6 bases). Trimming left V 5 bases short and J 0 bases short, with 13 bases between. Germline V gene data show CDR1 as SGHAT and CDR2 as FQNNGV. There are 15 residues in the CDR3. CDR3 DNA sequence: TGTGCCAGCAGCCGGGGGGCATATACTAACTATGGCTACACCTTC. Translating gives CASSRGAYTNYGYTF.

On this clone: A far bigger clonotype differs at one base, so this is likely a read error. The gene calls are TRBV7-9 and TRBJ1-2, with unresolved D. Trimming took 0 bases from V and 1 from J, leaving 6 bases between them. The CDR3 runs 14 residues. Germline values: CDR1 SEHNR, CDR2 FQNEAQ (reference sequence). In DNA form, the CDR3 reads TGTGCCAGCAGCTTAGCAGCCTATAACTATGGCTACACCTTC. This encodes CASSLAAYNYGYTF.

The rearrangement links TRBV19 to TRBJ2-7, with D uncertain. The CDR3 has 15 amino acids. Germline CDR1 is LNHDA and CDR2 is SQIVND (reference sequence). The V and J ends lost 0 bases and 0 bases respectively, with 9 bases between them. In DNA, the CDR3 is TGTGCCAGTAGTATAGATGGCAGTTCCTCCTACGAGCAGTACTTC. Translation: CASSIDGSSSYEQYF.

The rearrangement joins TRBV19 to TRBJ2-7, with TRBD2 as a possible D gene (5 bases). This CDR3 has 13 amino acids. Germline assignment: CDR1 LNHDA and CDR2 SQIVND (reference sequence). V lost 5 bases and J 3 bases, leaving 11 bases between the germline ends. The CDR3 DNA reads as TGTGCCAGTAGTGAGGGCGGCGGCTACGAGCAGTACTTC. This translates into CASSEGGGYEQYF.

The chain couples TRBV28 to TRBJ1-4, with D possibly TRBD1 on 6 matching bases. The length of the CDR3 is 14 residues. Trimming took 7 bases from V and 10 from J, leaving 19 bases between them. Looked up from germline, CDR1 is MDHEN and CDR2 is SYDVKM. In DNA form, the CDR3 reads TGTGCCAGCATCCCGGGGGGCGGGCGCGGAAAACTGTTTTTT. Translated, it gives CASIPGGGRGKLFF.

The V call is TRBV9, the J call TRBJ2-2; 9 bases line up with TRBD2. V was pared by 0 bases and J by 4 bases, with 4 bases of the junction left unmatched. The CDR3 runs to 16 residues. CDR1 and CDR2 (germline): SGDLS, YYNGEE. The CDR3 protein is CASSVVAGEVTGELFF. The CDR3 bases are TGTGCCAGCAGCGTAGTAGCGGGAGAGGTCACCGGGGAGCTGTTTTTT. The variable domain in full, with the rest retrieved from reference TRBV9 and TRBJ2-2, is DSGVTQTPKHLITATGQRVTLRCSPRSGDLSVYWYQQSLDQGLQFLIQYYNGEERAKGNILERFSAQQFPDLHSELNLSSLELGDSALYFCASSVVAGEVTGELFFGEGSRLTVL.

The V gene is TRBV28, the J gene TRBJ2-3, with no clear D. V was clipped by 4 bases and J by 2 bases, with 10 bases between them. CDR3 length: 14 residues. Germline V lookup: CDR1 MDHEN, CDR2 SYDVKM. CDR3 loop: CASSSPSDTDTQYF. For the CDR3, the DNA is TGTGCCAGCAGTTCCCCTTCTGACACAGATACGCAGTATTTT.